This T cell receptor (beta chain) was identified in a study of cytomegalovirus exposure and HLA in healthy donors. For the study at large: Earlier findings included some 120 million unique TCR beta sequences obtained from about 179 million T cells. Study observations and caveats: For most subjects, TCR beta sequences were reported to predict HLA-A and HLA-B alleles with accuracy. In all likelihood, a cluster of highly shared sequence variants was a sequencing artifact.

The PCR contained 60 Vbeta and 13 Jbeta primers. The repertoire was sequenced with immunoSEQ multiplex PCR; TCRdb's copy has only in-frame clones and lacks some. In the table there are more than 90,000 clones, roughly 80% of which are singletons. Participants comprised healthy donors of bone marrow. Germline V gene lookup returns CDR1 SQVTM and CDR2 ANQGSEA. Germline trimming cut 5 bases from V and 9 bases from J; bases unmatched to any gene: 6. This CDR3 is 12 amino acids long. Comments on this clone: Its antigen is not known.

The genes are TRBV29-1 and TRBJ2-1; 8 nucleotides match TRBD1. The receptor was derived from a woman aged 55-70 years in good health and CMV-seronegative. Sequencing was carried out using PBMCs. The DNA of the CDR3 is TGCAGCGTTCAGCAGGGGGCTATTGAGCAGTTCTTC. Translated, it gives CSVQQGAIEQFF.